This T cell receptor (beta chain) was observed in a study of cytomegalovirus exposure and HLA in healthy donors. A multiplex PCR was run with 60 Vbeta primers and 13 Jbeta primers. Sequencing was performed with immunoSEQ multiplex PCR; in TCRdb, only in-frame clones are kept and a portion is missing. Among 150,000 to 200,000 clones, approximately 72% were seen once, and the ten largest hold roughly 2%. Concerning this clone: This sample includes further DNA sequences coding for the same CDR3.

The receptor was isolated from a female donor in good health and CMV-seronegative. Sequencing used PBMCs.

Here the CDR3 DNA reads TGTGCCAGCTCGCCTACAGACCTGAACACTGAAGCTTTCTTT. It encodes CASSPTDLNTEAFF. The V and J genes are TRBV18 and TRBJ1-1; D unclear. Germline loops: CDR1 KGHSH, CDR2 LQKENI. V dropped 6 bases and J dropped 0 bases, with 11 bases sitting between them. The CDR3 has 14 amino acids.